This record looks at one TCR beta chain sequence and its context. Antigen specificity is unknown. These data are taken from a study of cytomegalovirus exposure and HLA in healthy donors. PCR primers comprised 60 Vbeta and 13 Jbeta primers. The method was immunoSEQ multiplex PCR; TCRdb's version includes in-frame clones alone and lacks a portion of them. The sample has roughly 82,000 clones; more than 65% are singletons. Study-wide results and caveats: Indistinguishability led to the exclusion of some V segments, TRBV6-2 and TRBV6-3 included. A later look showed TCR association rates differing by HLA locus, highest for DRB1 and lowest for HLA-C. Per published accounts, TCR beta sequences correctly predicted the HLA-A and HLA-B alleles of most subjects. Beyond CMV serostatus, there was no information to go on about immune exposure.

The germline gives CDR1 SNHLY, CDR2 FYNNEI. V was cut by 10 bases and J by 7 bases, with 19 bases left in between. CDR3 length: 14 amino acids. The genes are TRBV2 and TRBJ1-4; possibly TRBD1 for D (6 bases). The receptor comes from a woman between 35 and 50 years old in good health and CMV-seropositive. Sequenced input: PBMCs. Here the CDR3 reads CATQLFTGSEKLFF. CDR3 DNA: TGTGCCACTCAATTGTTTACAGGGAGTGAAAAACTGTTTTTT.